This T cell receptor beta chain comes out of a study of Graves' ophthalmopathy and Graves' hyperthyroidism. The authors amplified TCR beta CDR3 regions from RNA transcripts. In the first round, RT-PCR was carried out with HTBI primers, and a multiplex PCR formed the second round. TCRdb re-called the multiplex PCR reads through MiXCR, storing one row per CDR3 protein. The data contain hundreds of thousands of distinct CDR3 sequences, about 20% of them singletons. Remarks on this clonotype: Antigen: not known.

Orbital computed tomography, together with clinical symptoms, serum thyroxine, TRAb and thyroid ultrasound, was used for diagnosis. The study, taken as a whole, reports: Detected in blood as well were most expanded thyroid clonotypes with frequency above 0.001.

The CDR3 totals 13 residues. V shed 3 bases and J 6 bases; nucleotides not matched to a gene: 1. Germline CDR1 and CDR2: KGHDR and SFDVKD. The rearrangement links TRBV24-1 to TRBJ2-7; TRBD1 aligns across 10 bases. Sequencing was done on a sample of peripheral blood. The receptor was derived from a young woman with stable Graves' hyperthyroidism. Some clones in this sample may be carry-over from other donors' samples. This chain's CDR3 is CATSDRDRGEQYF. The CDR3 nucleotides read TGTGCCACCAGTGATCGGGACAGGGGCGAGCAGTACTTC.